This TCR beta chain was sequenced in a study of response to subunit inactivated influenza vaccine. A note on this clonotype: Its antigen is still unknown.

Study results and limitations: Few new T cells, the authors suggested, are recruited by each seasonal influenza vaccination.

The CDR3 spans 13 residues. Germline assignment: CDR1 MNHEY and CDR2 SVGAGI. V shed 10 bases and J 2 bases; nucleotides not matched to a gene: 8. TCRdb itself ran the RT-PCR reads through MiXCR, one entry per CDR3 protein. Here the sample spans about 780,000 distinct CDR3 sequences, less than 20% being singletons. The sequencing used PBMCs from blood, collected less than 6 days after vaccination. The sequence came from a man aged 45-65 years who received an inactivated influenza vaccine. This chain links TRBV6-5 with TRBJ2-7, with 7 bases matching TRBD1. CDR3 bases: TGTGCCACCCGTTTCGGGACAGCCTACGAGCAGTACTTC. Its translation is CATRFGTAYEQYF.